These 17 T cell receptor beta chains share one sample of origin, sequenced in a study of blood T cell repertoires in COVID-19. The table came from immunoSEQ multiplex PCR; TCRdb's copy has only in-frame clones and leaves some out. The sample contains approximately 250,000 clones, 70% to 90% of which appear only once. Material: peripheral blood. These receptors came from a man aged 35 to 55 with acute or convalescent COVID-19.

The chain recombines TRBV5-1 with TRBJ2-3; TRBD1 matches at 8 bases. The CDR3 contains 17 residues. After removal of 0 bases from V and 4 bases from J, the junction contained 10 bases not matched to a gene. Germline-derived CDR1 and CDR2 are SGHRS and YFSETQ. Here the CDR3 DNA reads TGCGCCAGCAGCTTGGTGGGGACAGGTTATAACCCAGATACGCAGTATTTT. It translates to CASSLVGTGYNPDTQYF.

This chain connects TRBV2 to TRBJ2-3, with TRBD2 matching over 15 bases. V dropped 7 bases and J dropped 5; count of bases not matched to a gene: 13. The germline CDR1 and CDR2 sequences are SNHLY and FYNNEI. The CDR3 spans 18 residues. CDR3: CASTPPGLAGGGGDTQYF. The DNA for the CDR3 is TGTGCCAGCACTCCCCCGGGACTAGCGGGGGGCGGTGGAGATACGCAGTATTTT.

The chain is built from TRBV27 and TRBJ1-1; maybe TRBD1 (6 bases). CDR1 and CDR2 (germline): MNHEY, SMNVEV (reference sequence). The CDR3 is 14 amino acids. The V and J ends lost 4 bases and 4 bases respectively, with 13 bases between them. The CDR3 reads CASSSGGVGTEAFF. In DNA, the CDR3 is TGTGCCAGCAGTTCGGGGGGCGTTGGCACTGAAGCTTTCTTT.

The CDR3 loop reads CASSQFTGGRNTIYF. The CDR3 coding sequence is TGTGCCAGCAGCCAGTTTACAGGGGGTCGAAACACCATATATTTT. The rearrangement uses TRBV3-1 (or the pseudogene TRBV3-2) and TRBJ1-3; 8 positions agree with TRBD1. In germline, CDR1 is LGHDT, CDR2 YNNKEL (reference sequence). V dropped 3 bases and J dropped 5; count of bases not matched to a gene: 6. The CDR3 has 15 residues.

The chain uses TRBV11-2 and TRBJ2-1, with D tentatively TRBD2 (6 bases). Trimming pared 5 bases from V and 6 bases from J, leaving 8 bases between. The CDR3 has 12 residues. Germline V gives CDR1 SGHAT, CDR2 FQNNGV. CDR3 sequence: CASSRLGNEQFF. The CDR3 coding sequence is TGTGCCAGCAGCCGACTAGGCAATGAGCAGTTCTTC. The complete variable domain, with remaining parts taken from reference TRBV11-2 and TRBJ2-1, reads EAGVAQSPRYKIIEKRQSVAFWCNPISGHATLYWYQQILGQGPKLLIQFQNNGVVDDSQLPKDRFSAERLKGVDSTLKIQPAKLEDSAVYLCASSRLGNEQFFGPGTRLTVL.

The J gene is TRBJ1-2, the V gene TRBV24-1; D gene ambiguous. Germline V gives CDR1 KGHDR, CDR2 SFDVKD. V shed 5 bases and J shed 8 bases, with 14 bases lying between them. CDR3 length: 13 residues. In nucleotides, the CDR3 is TGTGCCACCAGTGCCGACATGTATTCCGGCTACACCTTC. Translated: CATSADMYSGYTF.

V is TRBV3-1 (or the pseudogene TRBV3-2) and J is TRBJ1-1; D is ambiguous. Germline V gene data show CDR1 as LGHDT and CDR2 as YNNKEL (reference sequence). The CDR3 runs to 13 residues. V lost 2 bases, J lost 0 bases, and 4 bases lay in between. CDR3 loop: CASSQFMNTEAFF. The CDR3 DNA reads as TGTGCCAGCAGCCAATTCATGAACACTGAAGCTTTCTTT.

The chain has TRBV18 and TRBJ1-1, with D unclear. The germline CDR1 and CDR2 sequences are KGHSH and LQKENI. V was shortened by 5 bases and J by 2 bases, with 9 bases between the two germline ends. This CDR3 is 13 amino acids long. CDR3: CASSGSQNTEAFF. CDR3 DNA sequence: TGTGCCAGCTCAGGGAGCCAAAACACTGAAGCTTTCTTT.

This chain connects TRBV7-2 to TRBJ2-1; tentative D call: TRBD2 (7 bases). CDR1 and CDR2 (germline): SGHTA, FQGNSA. This CDR3 spans 12 amino acids. V dropped 5 bases and J dropped 14 bases, with 16 bases sitting between them. As DNA, the CDR3 is TGTGCCAGCAGCCCCGTGGGGGGGCCCGAGTTCTTC. Protein: CASSPVGGPEFF.

This clone was observed once. The rearrangement uses TRBV30 and TRBJ1-1; TRBD1 is a possible D gene (5 bases). The length of the CDR3 is 13 residues. Germline V gene sequence: CDR1 GTSNPN, CDR2 SVGIG (reference sequence). V lost 2 bases and J 1 base, leaving 8 bases between the germline ends. In nucleotides, the CDR3 is TGTGCCTGGAGTTACAGGAGGAACACTGAAGCTTTCTTT. Encoded protein: CAWSYRRNTEAFF.

The chain recombines TRBV4-1 with TRBJ2-5; TRBD2 matches 8 bases. With V trimmed by 0 bases and J by 1 base, 1 base remained unmatched. This CDR3 spans 15 amino acids. The germline V gene has CDR1 MGHRA and CDR2 YSYEKL. The CDR3 region is CASSQDGTSQETQYF. In DNA, the CDR3 is TGCGCCAGCAGCCAAGACGGGACTAGCCAAGAGACCCAGTACTTC.

This clone has more than one count but fewer than ten. CDR3 bases: TGTGCCATCAGTGCGAGAGGGACAGGAAGGGGTAGGGGTAATTCACCCCTCCACTTT. Its translation is CAISARGTGRGRGNSPLHF. The chain uses TRBV10-3 and TRBJ1-6; 8 positions agree with TRBD1. Germline V gene lookup returns CDR1 ENHRY and CDR2 SYGVKD. J gave up 6 bases and V 4 bases, and 17 bases lay outside the gene matches. The CDR3 length is 19 residues.

This chain connects TRBV7-9 to TRBJ1-4; no firm D call. CDR3 length: 15 amino acids. CDR1 and CDR2 (germline): SEHNR, FQNEAQ (reference sequence). Trimming took 4 bases from V and 0 from J, leaving 9 bases between them. CDR3 amino acids: CASSSTPATNEKLFF. DNA of the CDR3: TGTGCCAGCAGCTCCACCCCGGCAACTAATGAAAAACTGTTTTTT.

This chain uses TRBV7-9 with TRBJ1-2, with a tentative D call TRBD1 (5 bases). The CDR3 length is 14 residues. From germline, CDR1 is SEHNR and CDR2 FQNEAQ (reference sequence). V was shortened by 5 bases and J by 2 bases, with 12 bases between the two germline ends. CDR3: CASSTVRANYGYTF. The CDR3 coding sequence is TGTGCCAGCAGCACGGTCAGGGCCAACTATGGCTACACCTTC. Full variable domain (rest looked up from reference TRBV7-9 and TRBJ1-2): DTGVSQNPRHKITKRGQNVTFRCDPISEHNRLYWYRQTLGQGPEFLTYFQNEAQLEKSRLLSDRFSAERPKGSFSTLEIQRTEQGDSAMYLCASSTVRANYGYTFGSGTRLTVV.

This chain connects TRBV3-1 (or the pseudogene TRBV3-2) to TRBJ2-1; TRBD2 matches 10 bases. This CDR3 contains 17 residues. The germline CDR1 and CDR2 sequences are LGHDT and YNNKEL (reference sequence). Germline trimming cut 2 bases from V and 9 bases from J; bases unmatched to any gene: 13. CDR3 amino acids: CASSQRGSGGAIGEQFF. The DNA for the CDR3 is TGTGCCAGCAGCCAAAGAGGGAGCGGGGGGGCGATAGGTGAGCAGTTCTTC.

The V and J genes are TRBV6-6 and TRBJ1-1; D uncertain. CDR3 length: 14 residues. From germline, CDR1 is MNHNY and CDR2 SVGAGI (reference sequence). V was clipped by 5 bases and J by 8 bases, with 18 bases between them. This CDR3 is CASSQSDLRLEAFF. The CDR3 nucleotides are TGTGCCAGCAGTCAGTCTGACCTAAGACTGGAAGCTTTCTTT.

V usage is TRBV5-4 and J usage is TRBJ2-3, with D possibly being TRBD2 (5 bases). CDR3 size: 15 residues. V was cut by 3 bases and J by 2 bases, with 13 bases left in between. The germline V gene encodes CDR1 SGHNT and CDR2 YYREEE (reference sequence). The chain's CDR3 is CASSSGGRVTDTQYF. CDR3 DNA sequence: TGTGCCAGCAGCTCAGGCGGGCGGGTCACAGATACGCAGTATTTT.